These 23 T cell receptor beta chains originate from one sample sequenced in a study of immune heterogeneity within non-small cell lung tumors. With 32 V and 13 J primers, multiplex PCR amplified the TCR beta CDR3. Each CDR3 protein is one row after TCRdb ran MiXCR on the multiplex PCR reads. The data show over 8,500 distinct CDR3 sequences, 27% seen once. The authors used about 600 ng of bulk tumor genomic DNA per sample as template. Surgeons took several biopsies per primary tumor, spaced far apart, during surgery. Patients went through curative surgery, and their non-small cell lung cancer was untreated and newly diagnosed. The sample consisted of lung tumor tissue. The source is a man between 45 and 60 years old with non-small cell lung cancer.

Comments on this clonotype: A much larger clonotype is one base distant, so this may be a read error. V is TRBV11-2 and J is TRBJ2-6; a possible D gene is TRBD1 (6 bases). CDR3 size: 16 residues. Germline-derived CDR1 and CDR2 are SGHAT and FQNNGV. The chain's CDR3 is CASSSQGYSGTNVLTF. CDR3 bases: TGTGCCAGCAGCTCCCAGGGGTACTCTGGGACCAACGTCCTGACTTTC.

For this clonotype: At one boundary the junction diverges from the germline segment, which might be a read error. The V call is TRBV7-6, the J call TRBJ2-3; tentative D call: TRBD1 (5 bases). Germline values: CDR1 SGHVS, CDR2 FNYEAQ. The CDR3 totals 12 residues. The CDR3 loop reads CASSSVRDKQYF. CDR3 sequence (DNA): TGTGCCAGCAGCTCAGTCAGGGATAAGCAGTATTTT.

The J gene is TRBJ1-1, the V gene TRBV15; a weak D match, TRBD1 (5 bases). Germline CDR1 LNHNV, CDR2 YYDKDF (reference sequence). Trimming left V 8 bases short and J 3 bases short, with 19 bases between. The CDR3 covers 15 residues. The CDR3 sequence is CATRPRVGGDTEAFF. DNA for the CDR3: TGTGCCACCCGGCCCAGGGTCGGGGGAGACACTGAAGCTTTCTTT.

In this sample, this clonotype is medium-sized. The J gene is TRBJ2-2, the V gene TRBV19; 7 nucleotides agree with TRBD1. CDR3 length: 16 amino acids. The V and J ends lost 4 bases and 4 bases, in that order; junction bases with no gene match: 9. Germline V CDR1 and CDR2: LNHDA, SQIVND (reference sequence). The CDR3 here is CASSTLDRVGTGELFF. CDR3 nucleotide sequence: TGTGCCAGTAGTACCTTAGACAGGGTCGGCACCGGGGAGCTGTTTTTT.

With regard to this clonotype: This could be a read error, since a much larger clone is one nucleotide away. CDR3 loop: CASSFQDRYQPQHF. CDR3 in DNA: TGTGCCAGCAGTTTTCAAGACAGATATCAGCCCCAGCATTTT. The chain joins TRBV28 to TRBJ1-5; possibly TRBD1 for D (5 bases). CDR3 length equals 14 residues. V lost 3 bases and J 5 bases, leaving 11 bases between the germline ends. Germline CDR1 MDHEN, CDR2 SYDVKM.

This clonotype has just a few counts. The chain joins TRBV11-2 to TRBJ2-7, with TRBD2 as a possible D gene (6 bases). Germline CDR1 is SGHAT and CDR2 is FQNNGV. Trimming removed 5 bases at V and 6 bases at J, with 17 bases between. The CDR3 is made up of 14 amino acids. In nucleotides, the CDR3 is TGTGCCAGCAGCGGGGGGACCCTTCTTGGCGAGCAGTACTTC. As protein: CASSGGTLLGEQYF.

This clonotype was seen repeatedly, ten times or more. The chain combines TRBV25-1 with TRBJ2-1; D is uncertain. The CDR3 spans 11 residues. In germline, CDR1 is MGHDK, CDR2 SYGVNS. V lost 5 bases and J 4 bases, leaving 3 bases between the germline ends. CDR3: CASSWYNEQFF. The CDR3 DNA is TGTGCCAGCAGTTGGTACAATGAGCAGTTCTTC. Drawing the rest from reference TRBV25-1 and TRBJ2-1, the complete variable domain is EADIYQTPRYLVIGTGKKITLECSQTMGHDKMYWYQQDPGMELHLIHYSYGVNSTEKGDLSSESTVSRIRTEHFPLTLESARPSHTSQYLCASSWYNEQFFGPGTRLTVL.

In this sample, this clonotype turned up many times. The rearrangement links TRBV7-3 to TRBJ1-3; no reliable D call. The germline CDR1 and CDR2 sequences are SGHTA and FQGTGA. Trimming pared 5 bases from V and 0 bases from J, leaving 5 bases between. The CDR3 length is 13 residues. CDR3 sequence: CASSADSGNTIYF. CDR3 nucleotides: TGTGCCAGCAGCGCGGACTCTGGAAACACCATATATTTT.

Comments on this clonotype: A read error is possible here, since a much larger clone lies one base away. The chain is built from TRBV11-2 and TRBJ2-2; the match to TRBD1 covers 9 bases. The germline gives CDR1 SGHAT, CDR2 FQNNGV. The CDR3 consists of 15 residues. CDR3 residues: CASSPGQGNTGEMFF. In DNA, the CDR3 is TGTGCCAGCAGCCCTGGACAGGGGAACACCGGGGAGATGTTTTTT.

This clonotype occurred many times. This chain links TRBV9 with TRBJ2-3, with 7 bases lining up with TRBD2. J gave up 2 bases and V 3 bases, and 3 bases lay outside the gene matches. CDR1 SGDLS and CDR2 YYNGEE come from the germline V gene. The CDR3 length is 14 residues. CDR3 sequence: CASSEGLLTDTQYF. The CDR3 region has the DNA TGTGCCAGCAGCGAGGGACTACTCACAGATACGCAGTATTTT.

Remarks on this clonotype: One base away lies a much larger clone, so this may be a sequencing read error. V gene TRBV9 combines with J gene TRBJ2-3, with TRBD2 matching 10 bases. The trim removed 6 bases at V and 3 bases at J, leaving 7 bases unmatched. CDR1 and CDR2 from the germline V gene are SGDLS and YYNGEE. This CDR3 contains 15 residues. As DNA, the CDR3 is TGTGCCAGCATCCCCCGTAGCGGGGGGACAGATACGCAGTATTTT. Its translation: CASIPRSGGTDTQYF.

This clonotype was picked up a small number of times. The chain has TRBV6-1 and TRBJ2-5; D call uncertain. The CDR3 contains 15 residues. Trimming cost V 0 bases and J 5 bases, with 13 bases left between them. Germline-derived CDR1 and CDR2 are MNHNS and SASEGT. CDR3 in amino acids: CASSEALFVLETQYF. The CDR3 nucleotides read TGTGCCAGCAGTGAAGCGCTGTTCGTTTTGGAGACCCAGTACTTC.

In this sample, this clonotype turned up a few times. The V gene is TRBV14, the J gene TRBJ2-1, with D perhaps assigned TRBD1 or TRBD2 (5 bases each). This CDR3 is built from 15 residues. Germline loops: CDR1 SGHDN, CDR2 FVKESK. V was clipped by 5 bases and J by 2 bases, with 13 bases between them. The CDR3 sequence: CASSSRDRPYNEQFF. Here the CDR3 DNA reads TGTGCCAGCAGCTCCCGGGACCGACCCTACAATGAGCAGTTCTTC.

Notes on this clonotype: This may come from a read error, since a much larger clone is one base off. This sequence joins TRBV27 and TRBJ1-6; TRBD1 matches at 8 bases. CDR1 is MNHEY and CDR2 is SMNVEV in the germline V gene (reference sequence). The CDR3 consists of 14 residues. The CDR3 DNA follows: TGTGGCAGCAGTTGGGACAGGATTAATTCACCCCTCCACTTT. This codes for CGSSWDRINSPLHF.

This clonotype showed up just once. A much larger clonotype is one base distant, so this may be a read error. The chain employs TRBV14 and TRBJ2-6; 10 bases fit TRBD1. Germline V gene data show CDR1 as SGHDN and CDR2 as FVKESK. This CDR3 is built from 17 residues. Here the CDR3 reads CASSPGTGEPGANVLNF. The CDR3 DNA sequence: TGTGCCAGCAGCCCCGGGACAGGGGAGCCTGGGGCCAACGTCCTGAATTTC. The whole variable domain, filled in from reference TRBV14 and TRBJ2-6, reads EAGVTQFPSHSVIEKGQTVTLRCDPISGHDNLYWYRRVMGKEIKFLLHFVKESKQDESGMPNNRFLAERTGGTYSTLKVQPAELEDSGVYFCASSPGTGEPGANVLNFGAGSRLTVL.

This clonotype has more than one count but fewer than ten. This chain uses TRBV28 with TRBJ2-3; 10 positions agree with TRBD1. The germline CDR1 and CDR2 sequences are MDHEN and SYDVKM. The CDR3 extends over 16 amino acids. V lost 5 bases and J lost 2; bases outside the gene matches: 7. The CDR3 is CASSPGTGVSTDTQYF. The CDR3 DNA is TGTGCCAGCAGTCCAGGGACAGGGGTATCCACAGATACGCAGTATTTT. Full variable domain (remainder filled in from reference TRBV28 and TRBJ2-3): DVKVTQSSRYLVKRTGEKVFLECVQDMDHENMFWYRQDPGLGLRLIYFSYDVKMKEKGDIPEGYSVSREKKERFSLILESASTNQTSMYLCASSPGTGVSTDTQYFGPGTRLTVL.

Judged by abundance, this clonotype is medium-sized (0.01 to 0.1%). This rearrangement joins TRBV6-1 to TRBJ1-1; D is undetermined. With 7 bases removed from V and 1 base from J, the gap between germline ends came to 10 bases. This CDR3 has 13 residues. Per germline, CDR1 MNHNS and CDR2 SASEGT. The CDR3 region is CASTERGNTEAFF. In nucleotides, the CDR3 is TGTGCCAGCACGGAAAGAGGGAACACTGAAGCTTTCTTT.

J is TRBJ2-1 and V is TRBV7-8, with D possibly being TRBD1 or TRBD2 (5 bases each). V was pared by 4 bases and J by 5 bases, with 6 bases between. The CDR3 has 12 residues. CDR1 is SGHVS, CDR2 FQNEAQ, per germline. CDR3 in DNA: TGTGCCAGCAGCTGGGACGACAATGAGCAGTTCTTC. This codes for CASSWDDNEQFF.

This chain connects TRBV6-2 or TRBV6-3 to TRBJ2-3; 15 bases map to TRBD2. The CDR3 contains 15 residues. Germline V gene lookup returns CDR1 MNHEY and CDR2 SVGEGT. Trimming at V came to 6 bases and at J to 7 bases, leaving 5 bases not matched to a gene. The CDR3 DNA reads as TGTGCCAGCAGAGGACTAGCGGGGGGGCAGAATACGCAGTATTTT. Translating gives CASRGLAGGQNTQYF.

With respect to this clonotype: Possible read error: a much larger clone is one base away. The V and J genes are TRBV30 and TRBJ2-7, with D hard to call. Deletions cut 4 bases from V and 0 bases from J, with 22 bases between. Looked up from germline, CDR1 is GTSNPN and CDR2 is SVGIG (reference sequence). This CDR3 contains 17 residues. The CDR3 sequence is CAWKSTRGNLSSYEQYF. In DNA, the CDR3 is TGTGCCTGGAAGTCAACAAGAGGAAACCTTAGCTCCTACGAGCAGTACTTC.

V usage is TRBV9 and J usage is TRBJ1-1; D may be TRBD1 (6 bases). V was pared by 5 bases and J by 0 bases, with 17 bases between. CDR3 length: 16 residues. Germline CDR1 and CDR2: SGDLS and YYNGEE. The CDR3 nucleotides read TGTGCCAGCAGTCCCGGGCCGACAGGAGTGAACACTGAAGCTTTCTTT. Protein product: CASSPGPTGVNTEAFF.

This clonotype is categorized as medium-sized. The genes are TRBV14 and TRBJ2-7, with 10 bases aligning to TRBD1. Germline V CDR1 and CDR2: SGHDN, FVKESK. Losses at the gene ends were 5 bases for V and 4 bases for J; bases not matched to a gene: 8. The CDR3 runs to 15 residues. The CDR3 DNA is TGTGCCAGCAGCTCAACGACAGGGGGCTTATACGAGCAGTACTTC. This sequence encodes CASSSTTGGLYEQYF.

This clonotype was seen a few times. This chain joins TRBV7-8 and TRBJ1-1, with 10 bases aligning to TRBD1. Germline loops: CDR1 SGHVS, CDR2 FQNEAQ. Unmatched junction bases numbered 2, after V lost 5 bases and J lost 2 bases. The CDR3 covers 14 residues. Written as DNA, the CDR3 is TGTGCCAGCAGCAAGACAGGGGGCAACACTGAAGCTTTCTTT. It translates to CASSKTGGNTEAFF.